This entry concerns a single T cell receptor beta chain. The data belong to a study of cytomegalovirus exposure and HLA in healthy donors. Germline assignment: CDR1 LGHNA and CDR2 YNFKEQ. Trimming cost V 1 base and J 0 bases, with 13 bases left between them. The CDR3 covers 16 residues. A multiplex PCR was run with 60 Vbeta primers and 13 Jbeta primers. In the study's own analysis: In a later analysis, of roughly 73 million unique beta chains, 9 million to 11 million appeared in at least two donors. Data came from immunoSEQ multiplex PCR; TCRdb stores just in-frame clones and leaves some out. From that table come the V and J calls and clone size; the DNA was used to work out D and trimming. Its clone listing holds some 200,000 clones.

The genes are TRBV4-2 and TRBJ2-7; unclear D gene. The receptor's source is a girl aged 2-10 years in good health and CMV-seropositive. The sample consisted of PBMCs. Here the CDR3 DNA reads TGTGCCAGCAGCCAAGCCGGCGGCAGAAGCTCCTACGAGCAGTACTTC. Its translation is CASSQAGGRSSYEQYF.